This TCR beta chain was obtained from a study of cytomegalovirus exposure and HLA in healthy donors (dated by TCRdb to between 2016 and 2019). About the study as a whole: In an earlier analysis of fewer than 750 of the donors, 250 to 350 Gb of sequence data and 120 million or so unique TCR beta sequences from 180 million or so T cells were reported. Using immunosequencing, the study profiled T cell repertoires from some 670 subjects and related those repertoires to cytomegalovirus serostatus. On average, roughly 200,000 unique TCR beta nucleotide sequences were sequenced per donor among roughly 430 genotyped donors of the cohort, with 15% to 20% of those sequences being non-productive. Rather than using new phenotypic data, the later analysis identified candidate immune exposures from TCR beta sequences and from how often those sequences occurred across donors. To study patterns of TCR occurrence, a later analysis re-analyzed previously published TCR beta repertoires from several hundred donors and added high-resolution HLA genotyping. In an earlier analysis of more than 550 of the donors, high-throughput TCR beta sequencing was used to judge whether each TCR beta V gene segment behaved as functional or pseudogenic. Alongside the repertoire data, information on donor age, sex, ethnicity and CMV serostatus was compiled. The genetic ancestry cluster associated with self-reported Caucasian donors included about 81% of the 350 to 500 genotyped donors. An early release that covered roughly 600 HLA-typed donors contained 250 to 350 gigabases of sequencing data and roughly 84 million unique TCR sequences. In addition to the first cohort of about 650 subjects, a separate validation cohort of 100 to 150 different subjects was used. HLA typing covered class I and class II loci at four-digit resolution. Every discovery cohort repertoire had been produced on one sequencing platform. A later genetic analysis took genome-wide SNP genotypes for about three fifths of the roughly 670 donors and used that subset as a discovery cohort. Several DR-DQ haplotypes were treated as single units for association and clustering because of strong linkage in the cohort. Typing coverage differed by locus: A, B, C, DRB1 and DQB1 were typed in roughly 629-630 donors, DQA1 in around 500, DPA1 in approximately 610, and DPB1 in 472. The study was designed to test whether signatures of past pathogen exposure could be identified by cataloging public T cell receptors. To predict cytomegalovirus infection status, the study combined high-throughput TCR immunosequencing, statistical association of individual TCRs with disease status, and machine learning. The paper as a whole reports these results and caveats: V-gene and J-gene trimming of TCR beta chains was associated with a missense DCLRE1C variant in a later genetic analysis, and the association was replicated in an independent cohort. Compared with the 666-donor mean, donors in an Asian-associated ancestry cluster had fewer N-insertions in productive TCRs, according to a later genetic analysis. A further reported finding was that TCR beta sequences accurately predicted the HLA-A and HLA-B alleles for most subjects in the first cohort. HLA typing was unavailable for some donors at each locus, so association tests used only the typed subset. The study listed 150 to 200 TCR beta chains as associated with cytomegalovirus. Across donors, most TCR sequences were observed very rarely, whereas some public TCRs were present in many individuals. Compared with equally common non-associated chains, HLA-associated TCR beta chains in a later analysis were more clonally expanded and had lower generation probabilities. In a later analysis, most CMV-associated TCR beta chains were found to appear HLA-restricted, with HLA associations seemingly driven largely by CMV exposure. The classifier was reported to diagnose cytomegalovirus status with high specificity and sensitivity in both the original and validation cohorts. It was suggested by the authors that the approach could potentially be generalized to other disease states and immunological phenotypes. Because the 87-base-pair reads could not distinguish some IMGT-functional V segments, including TRBV6-2 and TRBV6-3, those segments were excluded. Roughly 15 rarely observed V segments, including chromosome 9 orphons, were excluded from the earlier analysis of approximately 500 of the donors because counts were too low. When HLA alleles, especially DR and DQ, strongly co-occurred, TCR associations were difficult to assign to individual alleles. In a later analysis, several top co-occurrence clusters were reported to appear linked to parvovirus B19, influenza, CMV and Epstein-Barr virus. A later analysis found that TCR association rates varied across HLA loci, with DRB1 alleles showing the most associated TCRs and HLA-C alleles the fewest. A later analysis associated about 17,000 TCR beta sequences with specific HLA alleles at a false discovery rate of 0.05. Correlated functional status among segregating V segments might reflect linkage disequilibrium, but an unknown experimental factor could not be ruled out. This cohort had only TCR beta chains sequenced, and the lack of alpha or paired-chain data limited which features could be detected. In vitro tests confirmed that a few of the cytomegalovirus-associated TCR beta chains recognize cytomegalovirus antigens. Immune exposure information for the cohort was limited to CMV serostatus. In an earlier analysis of 500 to 650 of the donors, most TCR beta V segments appeared in productive rearrangements about 87% or about 30% of the time, broadly matching IMGT annotations. The sequencing pipeline was judged likely to have produced a cluster of highly shared sequence variants as a technical artifact. Sequencing depth was assumed to be roughly uniform across donors in the presence/absence analyses, though that assumption may not hold.

In total, roughly 710 healthy bone marrow donors made up the cohort. Cohort members were all nominally healthy when sampled, although unrecorded immune exposures were likely present. The donor tested CMV seropositive and was one of the 289 seropositive cohort members. A peripheral blood sample was provided by each donor, and peripheral blood mononuclear cells were used for TCR beta sequencing. The Qiagen DNeasy Blood Extraction Kit was used to extract genomic DNA from the blood cell samples. Comment on this clone: Its target antigen remains unknown. It has no much larger one-base neighbor in the sample; base qualities were not kept.

CDR1 SGHTA and CDR2 FQGNSA were looked up in the germline V gene. The V end loses 6 bases and the J end loses 6 bases, and a stretch of 12 bases separates them. The CDR3 spans 13 residues, from the cysteine through the phenylalanine. Solely the CDR3 DNA is kept, with 39 bases framed from the first base. Library preparation employed the immunoSEQ multiplex PCR assay. For the multiplex PCR, a mixture combining 60 forward primers for TCR Vbeta segments and 13 reverse primers for TCR Jbeta segments was used. The CDR3 region of rearranged TCR beta genes was amplified from genomic DNA by a multiplex PCR assay. The amplified TCR beta libraries were sequenced on the Illumina HiSeq System as 87-base-pair reads. Turning to the authors' computational methods: A later analysis tallied tens of millions of unique TCR beta chains across the 650 to 750 repertoires, and approximately 11 million of those chains were shared by two or more donors. Raw reads were error-corrected and collapsed into unique sequences with a nearest-neighbor algorithm that merged closely related sequences to remove PCR and sequencing errors. V, D and J gene segments were assigned by aligning CDR3 sequences to IMGT reference sequences. For a sequence to be retained, at least a six-nucleotide match to both a V gene segment and a J gene segment was required. A rearrangement was called productive if the CDR3 had no stop codons and remained in frame with V and J, and every other rearrangement was called non-productive. CDR3 was defined according to IMGT convention as the region running from the second conserved V-encoded cysteine to the conserved J-encoded phenylalanine. Sequences without an unambiguous match to a single V gene segment were excluded from the earlier analysis of approximately 560 of the donors. An earlier analysis of 587 of the donors classified V segments as functional when productive rearrangements were above 56.7% and as segregating when the standard deviation between donors was above 5%. A statistical classification framework was built for diagnosing cytomegalovirus status from the catalog of TCR beta chain sequences. V and J gene assignment, in a later analysis, came from comparing TCR nucleotide sequences with IMGT/GENE-DB human TR gene sequences. The TCRdist pipeline was used in a later analysis to assign CDR3 sequences and most-parsimonious VDJ recombination scenarios. A later analysis defined each TCR beta chain by its CDR3 amino acid sequence plus V-gene family, and excluded reads lacking a unique V-gene family. To address suspected cross-contamination and a sequencing artifact, a later analysis removed around 600 highly shared, low-generation-probability nucleotide sequences. In a later analysis, a clonal expansion index was calculated for each public chain from normalized within-repertoire ranks of inferred template counts. In a later analysis, generation probabilities were computed with a VDJ recombination model fitted to out-of-frame rearrangements, and the resulting probabilities were checked against IGoR. In a later analysis, TCR-TCR, TCR-HLA and TCR-CMV co-occurrence was scored with hypergeometric tests, and a repertoire-size bias correction was applied to TCR pairs. False discovery rates were estimated in a later analysis by permuting HLA or CMV assignments 20 times. In a later analysis, co-occurring TCRs were grouped using DBSCAN, with TCRdist sequence similarity added in when clustering inside HLA-allele-positive subsets. Co-occurrence clustering excluded repertoires with fewer than 30,000 or more than 120,000 public chains, plus five with anomalous nucleotide sharing. TCRdb stores this immuneACCESS table with in-frame sequences only. Part of the clones is absent; in the studies checked, under half of the shortfall reflects unresolved V genes, and no reason is known for the rest. For V, J and clone size, that table is used; D and trimming come from the DNA. The sample profile shows about 200,000 clones; 75% to 85% of them were found once. 6.5% of the sample belongs to the ten largest clones.

The sequence came from a woman between 45 and 65 years old in good health and CMV-seropositive. The chain employs TRBV7-2 and TRBJ1-3; no D gene call is confident. Source material: PBMCs. The nucleotide sequence reads TGTGCCAGCAGTTCCTATCTTTCAAACACCATATATTTT. It is translated as CASSSYLSNTIYF.